This TCR beta chain was observed in a study of CD8+ T cells in alopecia areata. Looked up from germline, CDR1 is SGHAT and CDR2 is FQNNGV. The CDR3 is 15 residues long. V shed 0 bases, J shed 3 bases, and the junction held 4 bases outside the gene matches. Treatment defined: oral pan-JAK inhibitor, 5-10 mg twice daily. This clone has just a few counts. cDNA reverse transcribed from extracted RNA served as the sequencing template. The repertoire was sequenced with immunoSEQ multiplex PCR; TCRdb's copy has only in-frame clones and lacks some. The repertoire holds around 110,000 clones, with about 60% as singletons.

The sequence came from a human donor with alopecia areata. The V gene is TRBV11-2, the J gene TRBJ2-7; TRBD1 agrees at 8 bases. The material was CD8+ T cells sorted from blood, obtained at week 24, from a patient treated with tofacitinib. CDR3 DNA: TGTGCCAGCAGCTTAGATCCGGGGACAGGCTACGAGCAGTACTTC. Translating it yields CASSLDPGTGYEQYF.